The clone carrying this TCR beta chain has a handful of counts. Some clones are missing from TCRdb's copy, which holds only in-frame ones; the method was immunoSEQ multiplex PCR. In the table there are approximately 100,000 clones, roughly 80% of which are singletons. This record comes from a study of blood T cell repertoires in COVID-19. V lost 3 bases to trimming and J lost 1 base, with 16 bases between them. CDR3 length equals 16 residues. Germline CDR1 SGHTA, CDR2 FQGNSA. The sample taken for sequencing was peripheral blood. V usage is TRBV7-2 and J usage is TRBJ2-7, with a tentative D call TRBD2 (6 bases). This receptor was obtained from a woman older than 75 with active or convalescent COVID-19. DNA of the CDR3: TGTGCCAGCAGCTTCTCTTCCGGGACTCCTTCCTACGAGCAGTACTTC. Its protein product is CASSFSSGTPSYEQYF.